This TCR beta chain came from a study of T cells after yellow fever vaccination. At the level of the study: SMART-Seq v4 Ultra Low Input served to prepare low-cell-number fractions. Points from the study as a whole: Reappearance after the booster was observed for most primary-vaccination clones (about 96% CD4, about 85% CD8).

This clonotype was counted a few times. Antigen specificity is unknown. The CDR3 totals 13 residues. V shed 0 bases and J shed 11 bases, with 13 bases lying between them. CDR1 and CDR2 from the germline V gene are LNHDA and SQIVND (reference sequence). One entry per CDR3 protein, called by TCRdb with MiXCR from the 5' RACE reads. The sample carries 250,000 to 300,000 distinct CDR3 sequences, about 5% recorded once. The source material was CD4+ T cells sorted from PBMCs, sampled on the day of the yellow fever booster vaccination. This clonotype was obtained from a young man who received the YFV17D yellow fever vaccine. The gene calls are TRBV19 and TRBJ1-1; D perhaps matches TRBD1 (5 bases). In DNA form, the CDR3 reads TGTGCCAGTAGTATAGATTATTCGGGGACCGCTTTCTTT. Protein sequence: CASSIDYSGTAFF.